The rows below give T cell receptor beta chains drawn from one sample of a study of cytomegalovirus exposure and HLA in healthy donors. Clones were sequenced by immunoSEQ multiplex PCR, and TCRdb holds only the in-frame ones, with some missing. The sample includes some 130,000 clones, about 79% of them seen just once. The sequenced material came from PBMCs. These receptors came from a young man in good health and CMV-seronegative. The CDR3 runs from the conserved cysteine through the conserved F or W. The order of the fields is D gene, clone size, J gene, V gene, CDR3 protein, CDR3 DNA. A D gene is named only where the DNA matches it firmly. Clone size, where shown, is once, few, many, or a class for clones that have expanded.

D gene: NA; clone size: NA; J gene: TRBJ2-1; V gene: TRBV2; CDR3 protein: CASSERVSYNEQFF; CDR3 DNA: TGTGCCAGCAGTGAAAGAGTGTCCTACAATGAGCAGTTCTTC
D gene: TRBD1; clone size: few; J gene: TRBJ2-3; V gene: TRBV6-1; CDR3 protein: CASSSDRGRTDTQYF; CDR3 DNA: TGTGCCAGCAGTTCGGACAGGGGGCGCACAGATACGCAGTATTTT
D gene: NA; clone size: once; J gene: TRBJ1-4; V gene: TRBV30; CDR3 protein: CAWSIKGLTGEKLFF; CDR3 DNA: TGTGCCTGGAGTATAAAGGGACTCACGGGGGAAAAACTGTTTTTT
D gene: TRBD1; clone size: NA; J gene: TRBJ2-3; V gene: TRBV29-1; CDR3 protein: CSVELGTGVGTDTQYF; CDR3 DNA: TGCAGCGTTGAATTGGGGACAGGAGTTGGCACAGATACGCAGTATTTT
D gene: TRBD2; clone size: few; J gene: TRBJ2-7; V gene: TRBV4-2; CDR3 protein: CASRGTSSYEQYF; CDR3 DNA: TGTGCCAGCAGAGGGACTAGCAGCTACGAGCAGTACTTC
D gene: NA; clone size: NA; J gene: TRBJ2-7; V gene: TRBV18; CDR3 protein: CASSQKTVLGSYEQYF; CDR3 DNA: TGTGCCAGCTCACAAAAGACAGTCCTTGGCTCCTACGAGCAGTACTTC
D gene: TRBD2; clone size: NA; J gene: TRBJ2-5; V gene: TRBV7-7; CDR3 protein: CASSLADSGGFQETQYF; CDR3 DNA: TGTGCTAGCAGCTTAGCTGATAGCGGGGGCTTCCAAGAGACCCAGTACTTC
D gene: TRBD2; clone size: NA; J gene: TRBJ2-7; V gene: TRBV27; CDR3 protein: CASSLRLAGTYEQYF; CDR3 DNA: TGTGCCAGCAGTTTGAGACTAGCGGGAACCTACGAGCAGTACTTC
D gene: NA; clone size: NA; J gene: TRBJ2-1; V gene: TRBV7-2; CDR3 protein: CASRDSGNEQFF; CDR3 DNA: TGTGCCAGCAGGGACAGCGGTAATGAGCAGTTCTTC
D gene: TRBD1; clone size: NA; J gene: TRBJ1-2; V gene: TRBV29-1; CDR3 protein: CSVEVMDRVDGYTF; CDR3 DNA: TGCAGCGTTGAAGTTATGGACAGGGTTGATGGCTACACCTTC
D gene: TRBD2; clone size: NA; J gene: TRBJ2-3; V gene: TRBV18; CDR3 protein: CASSPGLASTDTQYF; CDR3 DNA: TGTGCCAGCTCACCAGGACTAGCAAGCACAGATACGCAGTATTTT
D gene: NA; clone size: NA; J gene: TRBJ1-2; V gene: TRBV6-5; CDR3 protein: CASSYLSWAGGGGYTF; CDR3 DNA: TGTGCCAGCAGTTACTTATCTTGGGCAGGTGGGGGCGGCTACACCTTC
D gene: NA; clone size: NA; J gene: TRBJ1-5; V gene: TRBV28; CDR3 protein: CASSLSGQPQHF; CDR3 DNA: TGTGCCAGCAGCCTCTCCGGGCAGCCCCAGCATTTT
D gene: NA; clone size: NA; J gene: TRBJ1-6; V gene: TRBV10-1; CDR3 protein: CASSADWRGPYNSPLHF; CDR3 DNA: TGCGCCAGCAGTGCAGACTGGCGGGGCCCATATAATTCACCCCTCCACTTT
D gene: TRBD2; clone size: NA; J gene: TRBJ2-3; V gene: TRBV5-4; CDR3 protein: CATLSGIVQYF; CDR3 DNA: TGTGCCACTCTTAGCGGGATTGTGCAGTATTTT
D gene: NA; clone size: NA; J gene: TRBJ1-5; V gene: TRBV18; CDR3 protein: CASSPLREARGNQPQHF; CDR3 DNA: TGTGCCAGCTCACCACTTCGGGAAGCCAGAGGCAATCAGCCCCAGCATTTT
D gene: NA; clone size: NA; J gene: TRBJ2-2; V gene: TRBV6-4; CDR3 protein: CASSDSPGSNTGELFF; CDR3 DNA: TGTGCCAGCAGTGACTCCCCAGGTAGTAACACCGGGGAGCTGTTTTTT
D gene: TRBD2; clone size: NA; J gene: TRBJ2-7; V gene: TRBV9; CDR3 protein: CASSEQVAGPPYEQYF; CDR3 DNA: TGTGCCAGCAGCGAGCAAGTAGCGGGACCCCCCTACGAGCAGTACTTC
D gene: TRBD1; clone size: NA; J gene: TRBJ2-1; V gene: TRBV25-1; CDR3 protein: CASRTGVDEQFF; CDR3 DNA: TGTGCCAGCAGAACAGGGGTTGATGAGCAGTTCTTC
D gene: NA; clone size: once; J gene: TRBJ1-5; V gene: TRBV6-1; CDR3 protein: CASSEWGIGDGNQPQHF; CDR3 DNA: TGTGCCAGCAGTGAATGGGGAATCGGGGATGGCAATCAGCCCCAGCATTTT
D gene: NA; clone size: NA; J gene: TRBJ1-5; V gene: TRBV28; CDR3 protein: CASSLLQGIYSNQPQHF; CDR3 DNA: TGTGCCAGCAGTTTACTTCAGGGGATATATAGCAATCAGCCCCAGCATTTT
D gene: NA; clone size: NA; J gene: TRBJ1-1; V gene: TRBV27; CDR3 protein: CASIALQNTEAFF; CDR3 DNA: TGTGCCAGCATCGCATTACAAAACACTGAAGCTTTCTTT
D gene: TRBD1; clone size: NA; J gene: TRBJ1-6; V gene: TRBV27; CDR3 protein: CASRPGTGGSLHF; CDR3 DNA: TGTGCCAGCAGGCCTGGGACAGGGGGATCCCTCCACTTT
D gene: NA; clone size: NA; J gene: TRBJ1-2; V gene: TRBV28; CDR3 protein: CASSSTLGGYTF; CDR3 DNA: TGTGCCAGCAGTTCCACCCTGGGCGGCTACACCTTC
D gene: TRBD2; clone size: once; J gene: TRBJ2-1; V gene: TRBV9; CDR3 protein: CASSVSGRGYNEQFF; CDR3 DNA: TGTGCCAGCAGCGTTAGCGGGAGAGGCTACAATGAGCAGTTCTTC
D gene: NA; clone size: few; J gene: TRBJ1-5; V gene: TRBV4-1; CDR3 protein: CASSQDRDTLPNQPQHF; CDR3 DNA: TGCGCCAGCAGCCAAGATAGGGACACCTTACCTAATCAGCCCCAGCATTTT
D gene: NA; clone size: NA; J gene: TRBJ1-1; V gene: TRBV18; CDR3 protein: CASRGGTNTEAFF; CDR3 DNA: TGTGCCAGCAGGGGGGGGACCAACACTGAAGCTTTCTTT
D gene: NA; clone size: NA; J gene: TRBJ1-2; V gene: TRBV7-9; CDR3 protein: CASSRQYGYTF; CDR3 DNA: TGTGCCAGCAGCCGACAGTATGGCTACACCTTC
D gene: NA; clone size: NA; J gene: TRBJ1-4; V gene: TRBV9; CDR3 protein: CASSQEGQTNEKLFF; CDR3 DNA: TGTGCCAGCAGCCAAGAGGGTCAGACTAATGAAAAACTGTTTTTT
D gene: TRBD1; clone size: once; J gene: TRBJ1-5; V gene: TRBV19; CDR3 protein: CASSFPGQGSNQPQHF; CDR3 DNA: TGTGCCAGTAGTTTCCCGGGACAGGGAAGCAATCAGCCCCAGCATTTT
D gene: TRBD2; clone size: NA; J gene: TRBJ2-7; V gene: TRBV7-3; CDR3 protein: CASSRPGTSEPYSYEQYF; CDR3 DNA: TGTGCCAGCAGCAGACCCGGGACTAGCGAGCCTTACTCCTACGAGCAGTACTTC
D gene: TRBD1; clone size: NA; J gene: TRBJ1-2; V gene: TRBV7-2; CDR3 protein: CASSTGQGYGYTF; CDR3 DNA: TGTGCCAGCAGCACCGGACAGGGGTATGGCTACACCTTC
D gene: TRBD2; clone size: once; J gene: TRBJ2-1; V gene: TRBV9; CDR3 protein: CASSVRTSGIDEQFF; CDR3 DNA: TGTGCCAGCAGCGTGCGGACTAGCGGGATTGATGAGCAGTTCTTC
D gene: NA; clone size: NA; J gene: TRBJ2-7; V gene: TRBV11-2; CDR3 protein: CASSLGYRTGEQYF; CDR3 DNA: TGTGCCAGCAGCTTAGGGTACAGGACGGGCGAGCAGTACTTC
D gene: TRBD2; clone size: few; J gene: TRBJ2-2; V gene: TRBV10-3; CDR3 protein: CAISDLGGLVEGKGTGELFF; CDR3 DNA: TGTGCCATCAGTGATTTAGGCGGACTAGTTGAGGGAAAAGGGACCGGGGAGCTGTTTTTT
D gene: TRBD1; clone size: NA; J gene: TRBJ1-5; V gene: TRBV6-1; CDR3 protein: CASSVRAGGAGQPQHF; CDR3 DNA: TGTGCCAGCAGTGTTCGGGCAGGGGGCGCGGGTCAGCCCCAGCATTTT
D gene: NA; clone size: few; J gene: TRBJ2-5; V gene: TRBV18; CDR3 protein: CASSPGQGGQETQYF; CDR3 DNA: TGTGCCAGCTCACCAGGCCAGGGTGGCCAAGAGACCCAGTACTTC